The rows below give T cell receptor beta chains drawn from one sample of a study of blood T cell repertoires in COVID-19. Generated by immunoSEQ multiplex PCR, the TCRdb table keeps only in-frame clones and is missing some. Here the sample spans approximately 210,000 clones, 86% being singletons. Sequenced material: peripheral blood. The source is a woman in her 70s with acute or convalescent COVID-19. CDR3s include the opening cysteine and the closing phenylalanine or tryptophan.

CDR3aa | j_gene | len | v_gene
CSICLWDTRMFYGYTF | TRBJ1-2 | 16 | TRBV29-1
CASSVTGNTEAFF | TRBJ1-1 | 13 | TRBV9
CATSALKGGGTYNEQFF | TRBJ2-1 | 17 | TRBV24-1
CASSPYSNQPQHF | TRBJ1-5 | 13 | TRBV18
CASSPTLLAGGFNEQFF | TRBJ2-1 | 17 | TRBV2
CASSSLQVSYEQYF | TRBJ2-7 | 14 | TRBV6-6
CASSLWDSFSSYNSPLHF | TRBJ1-6 | 18 | TRBV7-8
CASSQQGGIYNEQFF | TRBJ2-1 | 15 | TRBV14
CASSRREGPGTDTQYF | TRBJ2-3 | 16 | TRBV9
CASSLRYEQFF | TRBJ2-1 | 11 | TRBV6-6
CASSQAGGETQYF | TRBJ2-5 | 13 | TRBV14
CASLNVAGGYNEQFF | TRBJ2-1 | 15 | TRBV5-1
CASSLAPGQGAINYGYTF | TRBJ1-2 | 18 | TRBV5-5
CASSQAPTRGYEQYF | TRBJ2-7 | 15 | TRBV4-1
CASSLGQTTEAFF | TRBJ1-1 | 13 | TRBV12-3/TRBV12-4
CASSDTITGSNQPQHF | TRBJ1-5 | 16 | TRBV19
CASRQTGAEIF | TRBJ2-1 | 11 | TRBV19
CASGLVLTGGASGYTF | TRBJ1-2 | 16 | TRBV12-5
CATSDFPGQPQHF | TRBJ1-5 | 13 | TRBV24-1
CASCPQTGSSQPQHF | TRBJ1-5 | 15 | TRBV19
CASSFPGQGARLEAFF | TRBJ1-1 | 16 | TRBV5-6
CSASLLYEQYF | TRBJ2-7 | 11 | TRBV20-1
CASSPQGGTEAFF | TRBJ1-1 | 13 | TRBV18
CASSSVATGTQYF | TRBJ2-5 | 13 | TRBV7-2
CASSFSPETTGFYEQYF | TRBJ2-7 | 17 | TRBV5-1
CASSSLAGGSVNEQFF | TRBJ2-1 | 16 | TRBV5-5
CSFWTGGGYTF | TRBJ1-2 | 11 | TRBV29-1
CAITREPLQNEQFF | TRBJ2-1 | 14 | TRBV10-3
CASSWDRGPNQPQHF | TRBJ1-5 | 15 | TRBV11-2
CASSLWGLRTPNQPQHF | TRBJ1-5 | 17 | TRBV7-4
CASSPDRVKDTQYF | TRBJ2-3 | 14 | TRBV5-4
CASSLRGGQGSYEQYF | TRBJ2-7 | 16 | TRBV5-5
CASSRDRKDEKLFF | TRBJ1-4 | 14 | TRBV19
CATSDANPRSYNEQFF | TRBJ2-1 | 16 | TRBV24-1
CASSPRTSGRYRTGELFF | TRBJ2-2 | 18 | TRBV6-6
CASSSQYQGALNSPLHF | TRBJ1-6 | 17 | TRBV28
CSVVQGVNTEAFF | TRBJ1-1 | 13 | TRBV29-1
CASSPGQGQNSPLHF | TRBJ1-6 | 15 | TRBV5-1